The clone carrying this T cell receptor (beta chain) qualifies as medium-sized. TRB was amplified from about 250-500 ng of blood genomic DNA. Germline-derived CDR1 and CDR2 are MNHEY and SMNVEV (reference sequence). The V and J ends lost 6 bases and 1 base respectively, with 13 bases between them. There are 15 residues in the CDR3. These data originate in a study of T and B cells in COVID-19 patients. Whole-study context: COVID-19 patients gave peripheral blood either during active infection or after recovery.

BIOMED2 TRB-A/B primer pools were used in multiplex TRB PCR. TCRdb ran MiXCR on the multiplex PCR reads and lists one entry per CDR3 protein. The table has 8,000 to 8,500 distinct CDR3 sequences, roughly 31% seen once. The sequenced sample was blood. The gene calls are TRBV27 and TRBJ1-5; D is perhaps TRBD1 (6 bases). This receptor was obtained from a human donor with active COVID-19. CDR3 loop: CASSRRTGSNQPQHF. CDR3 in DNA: TGTGCCAGCAGCCGGCGCACAGGGAGCAATCAGCCCCAGCATTTT.